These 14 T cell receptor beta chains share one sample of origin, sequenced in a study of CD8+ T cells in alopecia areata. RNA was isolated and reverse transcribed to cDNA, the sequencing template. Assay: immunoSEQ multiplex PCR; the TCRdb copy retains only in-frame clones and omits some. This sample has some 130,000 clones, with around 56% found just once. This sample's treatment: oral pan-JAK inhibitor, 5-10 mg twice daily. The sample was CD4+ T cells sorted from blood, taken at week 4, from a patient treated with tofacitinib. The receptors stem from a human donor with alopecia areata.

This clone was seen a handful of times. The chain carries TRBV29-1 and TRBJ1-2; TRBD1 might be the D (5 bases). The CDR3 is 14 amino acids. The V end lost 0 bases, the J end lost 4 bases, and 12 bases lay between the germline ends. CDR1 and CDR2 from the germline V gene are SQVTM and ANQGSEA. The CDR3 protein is CSVEEMGQSYGYTF. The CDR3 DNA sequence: TGCAGCGTTGAAGAGATGGGGCAAAGCTATGGCTACACCTTC.

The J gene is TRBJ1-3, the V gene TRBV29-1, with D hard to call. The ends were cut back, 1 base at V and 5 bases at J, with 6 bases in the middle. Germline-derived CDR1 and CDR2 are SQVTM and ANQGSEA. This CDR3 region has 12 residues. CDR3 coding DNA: TGCAGCGTTGAAGTCGGACGAAACACCATATATTTT. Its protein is CSVEVGRNTIYF.

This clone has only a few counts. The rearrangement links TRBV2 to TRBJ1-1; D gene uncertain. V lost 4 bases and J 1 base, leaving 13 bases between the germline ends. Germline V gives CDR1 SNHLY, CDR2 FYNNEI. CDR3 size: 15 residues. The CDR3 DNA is TGTGCCAGCAGTGTGACCCTTCCGACGAACACTGAAGCTTTCTTT. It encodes CASSVTLPTNTEAFF.

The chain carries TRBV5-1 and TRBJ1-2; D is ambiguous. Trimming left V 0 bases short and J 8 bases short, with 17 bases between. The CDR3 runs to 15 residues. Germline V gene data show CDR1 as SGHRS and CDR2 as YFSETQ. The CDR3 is CASSLASREVKGYTF. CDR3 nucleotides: TGCGCCAGCAGCTTGGCCTCCCGAGAGGTGAAGGGCTACACCTTC.

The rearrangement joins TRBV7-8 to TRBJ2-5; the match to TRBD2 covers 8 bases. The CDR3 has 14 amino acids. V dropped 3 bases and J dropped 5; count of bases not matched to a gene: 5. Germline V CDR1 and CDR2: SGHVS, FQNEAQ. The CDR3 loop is CASSFGTSRETQYF. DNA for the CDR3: TGTGCCAGCAGCTTCGGGACTAGTCGGGAGACCCAGTACTTC. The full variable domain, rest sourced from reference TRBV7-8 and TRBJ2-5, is GAGVSQSPRYKVAKRGQDVALRCDPISGHVSLFWYQQALGQGPEFLTYFQNEAQLDKSGLPSDRFFAERPEGSVSTLKIQRTQQEDSAVYLCASSFGTSRETQYFGPGTRLLVL.

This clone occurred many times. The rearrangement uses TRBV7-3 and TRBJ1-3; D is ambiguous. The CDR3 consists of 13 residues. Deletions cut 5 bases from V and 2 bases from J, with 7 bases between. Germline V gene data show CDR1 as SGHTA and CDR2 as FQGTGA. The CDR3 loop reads CASSAGPGNTIYF. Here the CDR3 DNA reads TGTGCCAGCAGCGCCGGGCCTGGAAACACCATATATTTT.

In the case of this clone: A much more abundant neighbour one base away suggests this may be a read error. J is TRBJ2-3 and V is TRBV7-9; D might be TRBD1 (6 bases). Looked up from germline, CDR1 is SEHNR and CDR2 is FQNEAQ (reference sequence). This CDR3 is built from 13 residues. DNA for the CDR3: TGTGCTAGCAGTATTCAGGGGAAAGATACGCAGTATTTT. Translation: CASSIQGKDTQYF. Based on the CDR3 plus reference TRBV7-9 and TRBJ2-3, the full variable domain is DTGVSQNPRHKITKRGQNVTFRCDPISEHNRLYWYRQTLGQGPEFLTYFQNEAQLEKSRLLSDRFSAERPKGSFSTLEIQRTEQGDSAMYLCASSIQGKDTQYFGPGTRLTVL.

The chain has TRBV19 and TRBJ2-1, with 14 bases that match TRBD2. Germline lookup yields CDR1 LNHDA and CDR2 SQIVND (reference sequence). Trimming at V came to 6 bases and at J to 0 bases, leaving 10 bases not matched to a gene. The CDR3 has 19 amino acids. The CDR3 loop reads CASRGRTSGGPISYNEQFF. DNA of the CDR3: TGTGCCAGTAGGGGACGGACTAGCGGGGGGCCAATCTCCTACAATGAGCAGTTCTTC.

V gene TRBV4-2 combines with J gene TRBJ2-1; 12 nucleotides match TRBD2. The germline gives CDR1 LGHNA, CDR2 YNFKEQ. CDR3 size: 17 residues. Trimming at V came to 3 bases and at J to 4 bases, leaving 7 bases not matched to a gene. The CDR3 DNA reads TGTGCCAGCAGCCAGCAACCACTAGCGGGAGGTTACAATGAGCAGTTCTTC. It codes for CASSQQPLAGGYNEQFF.

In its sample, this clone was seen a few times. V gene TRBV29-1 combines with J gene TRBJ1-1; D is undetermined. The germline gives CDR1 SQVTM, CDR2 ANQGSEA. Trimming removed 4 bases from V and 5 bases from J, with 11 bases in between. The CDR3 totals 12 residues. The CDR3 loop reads CSVAAMGTEAFF. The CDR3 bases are TGCAGCGTTGCGGCGATGGGGACTGAAGCTTTCTTT.

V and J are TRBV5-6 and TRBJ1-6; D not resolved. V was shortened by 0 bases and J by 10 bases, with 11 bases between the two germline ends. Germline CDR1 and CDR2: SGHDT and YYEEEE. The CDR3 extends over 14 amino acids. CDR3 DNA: TGTGCCAGCAGCTTGGGTTCTGTAGGGTCACCCCTCCACTTT. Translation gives CASSLGSVGSPLHF.

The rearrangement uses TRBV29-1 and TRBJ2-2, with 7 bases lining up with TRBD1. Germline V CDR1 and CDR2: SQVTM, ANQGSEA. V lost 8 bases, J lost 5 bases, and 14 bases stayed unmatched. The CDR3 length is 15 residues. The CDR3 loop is CSIGGDPLRTGELFF. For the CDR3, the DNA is TGCAGCATAGGGGGCGACCCCCTTAGGACCGGGGAGCTGTTTTTT.

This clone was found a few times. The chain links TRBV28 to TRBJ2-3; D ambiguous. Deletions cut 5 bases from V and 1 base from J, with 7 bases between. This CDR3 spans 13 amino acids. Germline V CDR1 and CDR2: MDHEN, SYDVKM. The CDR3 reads CASSGRGTDTQYF. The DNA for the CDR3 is TGTGCCAGCAGTGGGCGCGGCACAGATACGCAGTATTTT.

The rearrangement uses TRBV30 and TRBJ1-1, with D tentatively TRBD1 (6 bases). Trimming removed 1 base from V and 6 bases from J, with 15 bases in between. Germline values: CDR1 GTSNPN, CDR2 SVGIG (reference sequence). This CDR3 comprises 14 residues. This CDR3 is CAWSASGVGAEAFF. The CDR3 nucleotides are TGTGCCTGGAGTGCCTCAGGGGTTGGCGCTGAAGCTTTCTTT.